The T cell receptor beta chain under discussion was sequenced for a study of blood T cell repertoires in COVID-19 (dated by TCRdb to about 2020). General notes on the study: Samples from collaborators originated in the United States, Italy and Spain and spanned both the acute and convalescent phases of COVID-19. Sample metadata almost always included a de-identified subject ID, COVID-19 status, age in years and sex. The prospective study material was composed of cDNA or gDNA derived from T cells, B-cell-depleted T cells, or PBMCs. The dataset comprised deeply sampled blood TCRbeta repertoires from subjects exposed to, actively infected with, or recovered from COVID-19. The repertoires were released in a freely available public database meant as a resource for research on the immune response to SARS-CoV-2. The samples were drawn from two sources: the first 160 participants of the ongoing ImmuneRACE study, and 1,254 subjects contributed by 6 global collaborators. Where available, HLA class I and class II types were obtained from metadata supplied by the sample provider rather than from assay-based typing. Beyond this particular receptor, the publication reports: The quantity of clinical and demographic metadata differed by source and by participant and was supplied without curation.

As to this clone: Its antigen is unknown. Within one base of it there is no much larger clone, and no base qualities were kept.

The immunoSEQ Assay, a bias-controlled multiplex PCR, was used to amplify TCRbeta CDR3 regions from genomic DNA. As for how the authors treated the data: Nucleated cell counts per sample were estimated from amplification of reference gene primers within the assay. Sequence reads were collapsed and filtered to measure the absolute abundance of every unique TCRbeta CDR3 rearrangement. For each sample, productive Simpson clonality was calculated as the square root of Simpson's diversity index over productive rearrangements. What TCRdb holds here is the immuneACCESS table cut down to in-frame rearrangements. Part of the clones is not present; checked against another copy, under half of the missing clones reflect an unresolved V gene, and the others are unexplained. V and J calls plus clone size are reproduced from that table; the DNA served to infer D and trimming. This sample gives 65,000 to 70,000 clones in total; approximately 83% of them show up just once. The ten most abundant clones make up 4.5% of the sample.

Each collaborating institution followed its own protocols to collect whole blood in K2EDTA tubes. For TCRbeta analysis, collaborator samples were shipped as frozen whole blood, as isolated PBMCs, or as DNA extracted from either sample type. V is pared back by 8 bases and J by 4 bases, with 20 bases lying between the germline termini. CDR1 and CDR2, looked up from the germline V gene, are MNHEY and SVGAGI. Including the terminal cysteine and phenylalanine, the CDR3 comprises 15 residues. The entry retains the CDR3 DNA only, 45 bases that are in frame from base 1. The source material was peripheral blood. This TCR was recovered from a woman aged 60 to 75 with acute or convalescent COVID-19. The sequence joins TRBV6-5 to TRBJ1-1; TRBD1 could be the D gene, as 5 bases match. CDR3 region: CASSPGAKAGTEAFF. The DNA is TGTGCCAGCTCTCCTGGGGCAAAAGCAGGCACTGAAGCTTTCTTT.